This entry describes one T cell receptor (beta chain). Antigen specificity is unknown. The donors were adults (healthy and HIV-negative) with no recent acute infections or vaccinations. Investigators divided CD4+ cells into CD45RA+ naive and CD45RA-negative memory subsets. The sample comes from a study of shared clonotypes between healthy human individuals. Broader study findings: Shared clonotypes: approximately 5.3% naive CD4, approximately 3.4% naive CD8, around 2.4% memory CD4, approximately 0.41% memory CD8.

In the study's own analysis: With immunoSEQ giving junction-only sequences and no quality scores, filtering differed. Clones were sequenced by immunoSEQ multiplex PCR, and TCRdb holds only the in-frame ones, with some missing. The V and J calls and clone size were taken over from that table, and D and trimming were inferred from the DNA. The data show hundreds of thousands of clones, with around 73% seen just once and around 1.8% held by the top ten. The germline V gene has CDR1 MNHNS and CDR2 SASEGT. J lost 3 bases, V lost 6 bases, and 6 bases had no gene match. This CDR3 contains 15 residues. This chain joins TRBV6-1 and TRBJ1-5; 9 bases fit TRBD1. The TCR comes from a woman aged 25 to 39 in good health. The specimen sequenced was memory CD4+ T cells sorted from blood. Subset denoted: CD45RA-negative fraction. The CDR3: CASSLQGAFNQPQHF. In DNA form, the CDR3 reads TGTGCCAGCAGCCTACAGGGGGCCTTCAATCAGCCCCAGCATTTT.